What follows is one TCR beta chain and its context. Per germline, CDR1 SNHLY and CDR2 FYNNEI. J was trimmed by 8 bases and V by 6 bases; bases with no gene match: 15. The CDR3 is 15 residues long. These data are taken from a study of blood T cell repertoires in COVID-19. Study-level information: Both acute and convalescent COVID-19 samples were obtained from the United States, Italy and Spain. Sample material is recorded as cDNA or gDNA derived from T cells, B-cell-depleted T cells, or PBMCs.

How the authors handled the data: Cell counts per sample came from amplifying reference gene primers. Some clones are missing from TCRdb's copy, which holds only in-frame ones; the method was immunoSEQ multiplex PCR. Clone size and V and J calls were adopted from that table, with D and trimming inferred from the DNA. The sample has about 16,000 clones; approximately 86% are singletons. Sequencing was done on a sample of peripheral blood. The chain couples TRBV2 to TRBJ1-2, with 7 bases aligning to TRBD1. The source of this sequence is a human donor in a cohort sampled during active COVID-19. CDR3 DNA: TGTGCCAGCAGGTCGATACAGGGGTCTACGGGAGGCTACACCTTC. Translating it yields CASRSIQGSTGGYTF. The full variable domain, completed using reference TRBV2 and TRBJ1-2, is EPEVTQTPSHQVTQMGQEVILRCVPISNHLYFYWYRQILGQKVEFLVSFYNNEISEKSEIFDDQFSVERPDGSNFTLKIRSTKLEDSAMYFCASRSIQGSTGGYTFGSGTRLTVV.